This entry describes one T cell receptor beta chain. CDR1 and CDR2 from the germline V gene are GTSNPN and SVGIG (reference sequence). The length of the CDR3 is 15 residues. V dropped 0 bases and J dropped 3 bases, with 14 bases sitting between them. TCRdb re-analysed the RT-PCR reads in MiXCR, keeping a single row per CDR3 protein. The sample contains around 700,000 distinct CDR3 sequences, 14% of which appear only once. The sequence derives from a female donor in good health, serving as a healthy control. V is TRBV30 and J is TRBJ1-2, with D hard to call. Sequenced input: memory CD4+ T cells from blood. CDR3 in amino acids: CAWSVVTATHYGYTF. CDR3 nucleotides: TGTGCCTGGAGTGTAGTGACCGCAACTCACTATGGCTACACCTTC.